This T cell receptor (beta chain) was sequenced for a study of technical replicates of blood from several donors. Only in-frame clones appear in the TCRdb table, and some are missing; sequencing was by immunoSEQ multiplex PCR. This sample has about 81,000 clones; nearly 97% occur once, and the top ten carry 0.36%. The V gene end was trimmed by 3 bases and the J gene end by 5 bases; junction bases not matched to a gene: 7. The CDR3 is 15 amino acids. CDR1 is WSHSY, CDR2 SAAADI, per germline. V and J are TRBV10-2 and TRBJ2-1; 7 nucleotides align to TRBD1. Sequenced material: T cells isolated from PBMCs. This TCR derives from a human donor in good health. The CDR3 nucleotides are TGCGCCAGCAGTGAAGAACAGGGGATAAACAATGAGCAGTTCTTC. Translated, it gives CASSEEQGINNEQFF.